The T cell receptor beta chain under discussion was sequenced for a study of shared clonotypes between healthy human individuals (dated by TCRdb to about 2020). For the wider study: A couple of women and a few men aged 18 to 49 years were included in the cohort. Different laboratories and diverse techniques were used to prepare libraries and sequence TCR repertoires, to increase sequencing depth and limit assay-specific biases. Per donor, three plates each were used for CD4 naive and CD4 memory, two for CD8 naive, and one for CD8 memory. Between about 0.85 and 10 billion PBMCs per donor were obtained by leukapheresis. To estimate repertoire size and how much clonotypes are shared between individuals, the study performed deep sequencing of blood TCR repertoires from 4 to 6 healthy adults. Broad study findings and their caveats: When several donors were compared, the shared fraction of clonotypes was about 5% for naive CD4, around 3.6% for naive CD8, more than 2% for memory CD4, and around 0.37% for memory CD8. Sampling was limited to blood, and TCR repertoires in tissue likely differ from TCR repertoires in blood. Pairwise subsampling indicated that sequencing depth was expected to affect the degree of clonotype sharing among donors. Clonotypes shared by all four sorted-subset donors showed higher generation probabilities than non-shared clonotypes. The small number of donors limited the genetic and exposure-history diversity represented. Even with the large sequencing depth, rarefaction of the sorted-subset datasets indicated that sequencing was incomplete. Naive subsets generally had larger estimated clonotype richness than memory subsets.

CD8 naive samples consisted of CD45RO-negative cells that were positively selected for CCR7, yielding a CD45RA+CCR7+ population without TemRA cells. Healthy HIV-negative adults with no recently reported acute infections or vaccinations were included as donors. All donors were Caucasian adults living in Nashville, Tennessee, USA. After blood collection by leukapheresis, PBMCs were isolated using Ficoll-Histopaque density gradient centrifugation and then cryopreserved in the vapor phase of liquid nitrogen. Analytical flow cytometry was used to check the purity and quantity of each magnetically sorted T cell population. Each sorted fraction had its genomic DNA isolated and then quantified by UV absorbance on a Nanodrop 2000c. Trimming removed 1 base from V and 3 bases from J, leaving 4 bases between the germline ends. The germline V gene provides CDR1 SGHDN and CDR2 FVKESK. Including the terminal cysteine and phenylalanine, the CDR3 comprises 13 residues. Just CDR3 DNA is preserved here, 39 bases in frame from base 1.

For this clone: Its antigen specificity is not known. No clone much larger than this one lies a single base away; base qualities are absent.

TCR CDR3 regions were amplified from genomic DNA by multiplex PCR using the deep immunoSEQ assay. Extracted genomic DNA from each cell subset was spread evenly across all wells of several immunoSEQ 96-well plates, with each plate serving as a replicate. Each replicate PCR for sorted subsets received about 180 ng genomic DNA, equal to roughly 30,000 T cell genomes. Purified libraries were measured with a Qubit 3.0 fluorometer, size-checked on a Bioanalyzer 2100, and measured again with the KAPA Library Quantification kit. Every immunoSEQ 96-well plate was sequenced on a separate single-read 150-cycle Illumina NextSeq 550 flow cell. As for the authors' bioinformatics: Because the immunoSEQ output held only junctional sequences and lacked quality scores, the filtering could not match the filtering applied to full-length reads. Sequences were annotated with PyIR, a Python wrapper for IgBLAST v1.9, using IMGT germline references to assign V/J genes and CDR3. Reads with weak V/J assignments (E-value above 1e-6), missing CDR3, stop codons, out-of-frame junctions, or ambiguous translated residues were removed. V3J clonotypes were defined as sequences sharing the same inferred V gene, J gene, and CDR3 amino acid sequence. Percentage overlap between repertoires was calculated by dividing the number of shared unique clonotypes by the size of the smaller repertoire. Richness of each repertoire was evaluated using RTK rarefaction, the Chao1 estimator, and Recon v2.1 estimates of unobserved clonotypes. For all TCRbeta clonotypes obtained by the gDNA method from a handful of donors, generation probabilities were computed with OLGA. TCRdb retrieved this table from immuneACCESS and kept in-frame rearrangements only. Not all clones are present; in checked studies, unresolved V genes account for under half, and no reason is known for the remainder. That table furnishes V, J and clone size, whereas the DNA furnished D and trimming. The sample contains roughly 770,000 clones, around 96% of them found a single time. The ten biggest clones cover less than 0.25% of the sample.

Recombination joined TRBV14 with TRBJ2-1; the D segment cannot be called with confidence. The specimen was naive CD8+ T cells sorted from blood. The sample's cell subset or site label, in plain terms: CD45RA+CCR7+. This clonotype originated in a man aged 25 to 40 in good health. The nucleotide sequence is given as TGTGCCAGCAGCCAAGTTAACTACAATGAGCAGTTCTTC. Its protein is CASSQVNYNEQFF. Outside the CDR3, residues come from the reference TRBV14 and TRBJ2-1 proteins, so the full variable domain is: EAGVTQFPSHSVIEKGQTVTLRCDPISGHDNLYWYRRVMGKEIKFLLHFVKESKQDESGMPNNRFLAERTGGTYSTLKVQPAELEDSGVYFCASSQVNYNEQFFGPGTRLTVL.